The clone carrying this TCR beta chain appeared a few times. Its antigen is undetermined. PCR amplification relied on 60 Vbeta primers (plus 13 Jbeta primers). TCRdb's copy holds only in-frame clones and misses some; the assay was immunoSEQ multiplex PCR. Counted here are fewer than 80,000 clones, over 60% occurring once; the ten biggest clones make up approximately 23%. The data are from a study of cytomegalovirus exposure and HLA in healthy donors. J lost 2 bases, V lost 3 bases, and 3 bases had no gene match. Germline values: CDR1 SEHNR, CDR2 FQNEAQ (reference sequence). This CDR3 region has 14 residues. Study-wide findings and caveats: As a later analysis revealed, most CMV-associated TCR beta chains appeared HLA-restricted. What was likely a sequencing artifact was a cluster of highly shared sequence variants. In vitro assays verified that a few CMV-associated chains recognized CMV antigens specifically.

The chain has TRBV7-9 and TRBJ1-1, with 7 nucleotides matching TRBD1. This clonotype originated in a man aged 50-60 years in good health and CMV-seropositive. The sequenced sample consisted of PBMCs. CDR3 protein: CASSLGTVNTEAFF. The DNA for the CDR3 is TGTGCCAGCAGCTTGGGGACAGTAAACACTGAAGCTTTCTTT. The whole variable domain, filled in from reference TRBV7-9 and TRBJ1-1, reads DTGVSQNPRHKITKRGQNVTFRCDPISEHNRLYWYRQTLGQGPEFLTYFQNEAQLEKSRLLSDRFSAERPKGSFSTLEIQRTEQGDSAMYLCASSLGTVNTEAFFGQGTRLTVV.